The source of this TCR beta chain is a study of regulatory T cells in long-lasting Graves disease. Study-level information: Over 5 years on antithyroid drugs plus positive TSH receptor antibodies marked Graves' disease as persistent.

This clonotype was seen at least ten times. The antigen is undetermined. CDR3-region Arm-PCR and iRepertoire HTBI primers produced the TCR beta libraries. TCRdb re-analysed the multiplex PCR reads in MiXCR, keeping a single row per CDR3 protein. The sample records more than 350,000 distinct CDR3 sequences, 21% being singletons. This CDR3 comprises 18 residues. Looked up from germline, CDR1 is DFQATT and CDR2 is SNEGSKA (reference sequence). Germline trimming cut 0 bases from V and 4 bases from J; bases unmatched to any gene: 16. Study-wide points: Those with persistent Graves' had less TCR diversity than newly diagnosed patients. Possibly, accuracy suffered from the small sample size.

Time point defined: persistent/refractory GD, antithyroid drugs over 5 years with positive TRAb. From RNA extracted from PBMCs, the TCR library was made. V is TRBV20-1 and J is TRBJ2-5; 8 bases agree with TRBD2. The receptor comes from a female donor with Graves disease. The sample was peripheral blood mononuclear cells (PBMCs), taken when the disease was refractory, from a patient treated with antithyroid drugs. The CDR3 DNA follows: TGCAGTGCTAGAGATCCGGCTCGGGGGGGCAGGGTTGGAGAGACCCAGTACTTC. Residues: CSARDPARGGRVGETQYF.